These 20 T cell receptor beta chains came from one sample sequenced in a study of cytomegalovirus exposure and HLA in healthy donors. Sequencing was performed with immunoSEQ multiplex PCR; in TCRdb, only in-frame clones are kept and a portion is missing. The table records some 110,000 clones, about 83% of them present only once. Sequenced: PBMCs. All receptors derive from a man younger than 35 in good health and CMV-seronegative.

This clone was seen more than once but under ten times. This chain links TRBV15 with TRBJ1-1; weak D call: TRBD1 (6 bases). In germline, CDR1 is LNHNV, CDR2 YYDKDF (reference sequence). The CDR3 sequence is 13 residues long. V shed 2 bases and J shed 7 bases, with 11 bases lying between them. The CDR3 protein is CATSRQTGVEAFF. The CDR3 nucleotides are TGTGCCACCAGCAGACAGACAGGCGTTGAAGCTTTCTTT. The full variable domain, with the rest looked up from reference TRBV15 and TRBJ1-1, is DAMVIQNPRYQVTQFGKPVTLSCSQTLNHNVMYWYQQKSSQAPKLLFHYYDKDFNNEADTPDNFQSRRPNTSFCFLDIRSPGLGDTAMYLCATSRQTGVEAFFGQGTRLTVV.

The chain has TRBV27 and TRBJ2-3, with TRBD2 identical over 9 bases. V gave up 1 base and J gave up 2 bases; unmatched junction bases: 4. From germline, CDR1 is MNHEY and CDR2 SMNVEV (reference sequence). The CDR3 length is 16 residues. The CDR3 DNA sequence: TGTGCCAGCAGTTTATTAGCGGGAGCTTCCACAGATACGCAGTATTTT. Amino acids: CASSLLAGASTDTQYF.

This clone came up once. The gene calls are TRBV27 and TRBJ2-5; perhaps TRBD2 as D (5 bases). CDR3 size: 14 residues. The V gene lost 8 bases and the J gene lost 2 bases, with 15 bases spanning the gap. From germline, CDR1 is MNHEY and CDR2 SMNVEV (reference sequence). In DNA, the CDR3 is TGTGCCAGCGCCAAGCGGACGGGTCAAGAGACCCAGTACTTC. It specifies CASAKRTGQETQYF.

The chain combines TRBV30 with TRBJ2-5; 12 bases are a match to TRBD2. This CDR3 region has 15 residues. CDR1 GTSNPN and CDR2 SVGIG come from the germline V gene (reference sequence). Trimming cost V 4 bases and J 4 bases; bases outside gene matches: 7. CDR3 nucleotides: TGTGCCTGGACCCCTAGCGGGGGGGCAGGAGAGACCCAGTACTTC. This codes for CAWTPSGGAGETQYF.

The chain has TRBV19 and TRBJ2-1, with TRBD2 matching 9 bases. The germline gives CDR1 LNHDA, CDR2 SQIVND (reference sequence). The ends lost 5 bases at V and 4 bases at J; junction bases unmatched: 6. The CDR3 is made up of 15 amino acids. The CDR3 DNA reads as TGTGCCAGTAGTTACGTGACTAGCGGATACAATGAGCAGTTCTTC. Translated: CASSYVTSGYNEQFF.

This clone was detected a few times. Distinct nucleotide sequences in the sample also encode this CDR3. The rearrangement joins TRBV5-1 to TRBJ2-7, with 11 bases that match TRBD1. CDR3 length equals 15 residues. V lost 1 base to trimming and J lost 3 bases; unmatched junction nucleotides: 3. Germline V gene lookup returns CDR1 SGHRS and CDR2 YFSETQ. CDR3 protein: CASSLTGTGGYEQYF. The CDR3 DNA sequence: TGCGCCAGCAGCTTGACCGGGACAGGGGGCTACGAGCAGTACTTC.

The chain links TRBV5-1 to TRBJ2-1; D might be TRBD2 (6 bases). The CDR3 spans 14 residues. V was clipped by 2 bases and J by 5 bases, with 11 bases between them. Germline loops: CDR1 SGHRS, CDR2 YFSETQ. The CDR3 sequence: CASSLYGGNNEQFF. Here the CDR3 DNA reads TGCGCCAGCAGCTTATATGGGGGGAACAATGAGCAGTTCTTC. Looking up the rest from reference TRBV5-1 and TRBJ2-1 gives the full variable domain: KAGVTQTPRYLIKTRGQQVTLSCSPISGHRSVSWYQQTPGQGLQFLFEYFSETQRNKGNFPGRFSGRQFSNSRSEMNVSTLELGDSALYLCASSLYGGNNEQFFGPGTRLTVL.

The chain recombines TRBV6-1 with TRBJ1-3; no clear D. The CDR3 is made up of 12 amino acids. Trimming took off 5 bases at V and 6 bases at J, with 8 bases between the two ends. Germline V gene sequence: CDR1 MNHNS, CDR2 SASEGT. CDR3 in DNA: TGTGCCAGCAGTCAGCGGGAAAACACCATATATTTT. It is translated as CASSQRENTIYF.

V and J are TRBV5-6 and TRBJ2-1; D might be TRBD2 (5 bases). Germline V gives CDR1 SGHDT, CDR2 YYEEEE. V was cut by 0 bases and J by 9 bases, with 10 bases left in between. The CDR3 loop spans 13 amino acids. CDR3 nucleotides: TGTGCCAGCAGCTTGGCGCGGGTCACTGAGCAGTTCTTC. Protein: CASSLARVTEQFF.

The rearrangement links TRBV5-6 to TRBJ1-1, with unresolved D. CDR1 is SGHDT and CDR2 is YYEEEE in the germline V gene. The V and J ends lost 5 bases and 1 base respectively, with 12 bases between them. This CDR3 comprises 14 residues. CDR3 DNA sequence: TGTGCCAGCAGATCCGGCTCAGGGAACACTGAAGCTTTCTTT. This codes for CASRSGSGNTEAFF.

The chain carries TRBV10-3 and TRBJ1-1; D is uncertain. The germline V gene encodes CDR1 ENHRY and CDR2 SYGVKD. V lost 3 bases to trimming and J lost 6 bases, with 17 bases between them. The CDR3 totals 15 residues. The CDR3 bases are TGTGCCATCAGTGACAGGAGGCAGGCCTCAGCTGAAGCTTTCTTT. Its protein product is CAISDRRQASAEAFF.

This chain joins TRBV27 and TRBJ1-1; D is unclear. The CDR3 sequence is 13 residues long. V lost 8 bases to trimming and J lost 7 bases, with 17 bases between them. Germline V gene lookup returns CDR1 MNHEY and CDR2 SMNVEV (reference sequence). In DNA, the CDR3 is TGTGCCAGCGGCGGCGGGTGGGGATATGAAGCTTTCTTT. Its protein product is CASGGGWGYEAFF.

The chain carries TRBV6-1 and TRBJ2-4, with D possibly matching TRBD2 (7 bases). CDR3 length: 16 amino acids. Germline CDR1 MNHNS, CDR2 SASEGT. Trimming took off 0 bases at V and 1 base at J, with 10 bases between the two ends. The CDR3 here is CASSEAGGRAKNIQYF. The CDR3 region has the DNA TGTGCCAGCAGTGAAGCGGGGGGGCGGGCCAAAAACATTCAGTACTTC.

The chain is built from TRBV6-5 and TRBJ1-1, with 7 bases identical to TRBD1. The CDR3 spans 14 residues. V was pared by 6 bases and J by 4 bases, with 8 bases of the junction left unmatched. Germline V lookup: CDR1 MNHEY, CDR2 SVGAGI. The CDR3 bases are TGTGCCAGCAGAGAAACAGGGGTGAGCACTGAAGCTTTCTTT. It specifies CASRETGVSTEAFF.

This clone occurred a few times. The CDR3 spells CAWSGQGSGYTF. The CDR3 DNA reads as TGTGCCTGGAGTGGGCAGGGCTCTGGCTACACCTTC. V gene TRBV30 combines with J gene TRBJ1-2, with a weak D call TRBD1 (5 bases). The CDR3 spans 12 residues. V was clipped by 1 base and J by 7 bases, with 10 bases between them. Germline V gene lookup returns CDR1 GTSNPN and CDR2 SVGIG (reference sequence).

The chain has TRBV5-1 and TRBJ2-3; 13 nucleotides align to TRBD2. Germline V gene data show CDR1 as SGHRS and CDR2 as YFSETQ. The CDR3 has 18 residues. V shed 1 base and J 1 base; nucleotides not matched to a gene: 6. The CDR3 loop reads CASSLRTSGGGGTDTQYF. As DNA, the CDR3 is TGCGCCAGCAGCTTGCGGACTAGCGGGGGAGGGGGCACAGATACGCAGTATTTT.

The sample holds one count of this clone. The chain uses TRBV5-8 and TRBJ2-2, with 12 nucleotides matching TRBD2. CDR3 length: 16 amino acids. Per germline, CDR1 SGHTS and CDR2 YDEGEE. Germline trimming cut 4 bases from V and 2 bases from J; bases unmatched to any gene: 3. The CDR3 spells CASSPGLAGNTGELFF. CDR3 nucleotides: TGTGCCAGCAGCCCCGGACTAGCGGGAAACACCGGGGAGCTGTTTTTT.

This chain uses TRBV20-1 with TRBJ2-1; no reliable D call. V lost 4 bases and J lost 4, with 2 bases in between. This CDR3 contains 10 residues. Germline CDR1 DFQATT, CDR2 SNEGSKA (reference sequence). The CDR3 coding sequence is TGCAGTGCTACATACAATGAGCAGTTCTTC. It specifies CSATYNEQFF.

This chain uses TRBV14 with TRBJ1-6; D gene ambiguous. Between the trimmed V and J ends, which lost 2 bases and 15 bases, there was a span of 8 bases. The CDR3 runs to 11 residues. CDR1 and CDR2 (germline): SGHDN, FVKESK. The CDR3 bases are TGTGCCAGCAGCCAAAAAAACATCCTCCACTTT. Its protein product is CASSQKNILHF.

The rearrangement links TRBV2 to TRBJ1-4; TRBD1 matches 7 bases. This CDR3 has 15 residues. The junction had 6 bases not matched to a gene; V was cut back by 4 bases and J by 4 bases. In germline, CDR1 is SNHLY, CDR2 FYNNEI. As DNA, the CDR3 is TGTGCCAGCAGTGCGGGAACAGGGGTTAATGAAAAACTGTTTTTT. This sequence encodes CASSAGTGVNEKLFF.